This passage covers 26 T cell receptor beta chains from one sample sequenced in a study of T cells in Graves' hyperthyroidism and ophthalmopathy. RNA transcripts gave rise to amplified TCR beta CDR3 regions. When the TCR CDR3 underwent first-round RT-PCR, the HTBI primer set was used. From the multiplex PCR reads, TCRdb called clonotypes with MiXCR, one entry per CDR3 protein. The table records about 610,000 distinct CDR3 sequences, 14% to 15% of them present only once. Sample: blood. Receptors were obtained from a woman in her forties with Graves' ophthalmopathy.

This clonotype was observed at least ten times. The rearrangement joins TRBV2 to TRBJ1-5; tentative D call: TRBD1 (6 bases). From germline, CDR1 is SNHLY and CDR2 FYNNEI. The CDR3 has 16 residues. V lost 7 bases and J 7 bases, leaving 23 bases between the germline ends. The CDR3: CASNLFEQGAGQPQHF. For the CDR3, the DNA is TGTGCCAGCAATCTCTTTGAACAGGGAGCAGGGCAGCCCCAGCATTTT.

CDR3 sequence (DNA): TGTGCCAGCAGTGCCTCGGGATTCCTTGACGAGACCCAGTACTTC. This translates into CASSASGFLDETQYF. The gene calls are TRBV12-3 or TRBV12-4 and TRBJ2-5; tentatively, D is TRBD2 (5 bases). This CDR3 has 15 residues. V lost 5 bases and J 5 bases, leaving 18 bases between the germline ends.

In its sample, this clonotype was seen many times. The rearrangement joins TRBV16 to TRBJ2-4; no definite D call. V dropped 7 bases and J dropped 0 bases, with 10 bases sitting between them. This CDR3 contains 14 residues. CDR1 and CDR2 (germline): KGHSY, FQNENV. CDR3 in amino acids: CASIGDLAKNIQYF. CDR3 in DNA: TGTGCCAGCATTGGTGACCTAGCCAAAAACATTCAGTACTTC.

This clonotype was counted a few times. The chain joins TRBV20-1 to TRBJ1-1, with unresolved D. Germline assignment: CDR1 DFQATT and CDR2 SNEGSKA (reference sequence). Trimming pared 0 bases from V and 5 bases from J, leaving 10 bases between. This CDR3 is 13 amino acids long. The CDR3 protein is CSAREAGNTEAFF. The CDR3 DNA reads as TGCAGTGCTAGAGAGGCGGGGAATACTGAAGCTTTCTTT.

In its sample, this clonotype was seen many times. The J gene is TRBJ1-5, the V gene TRBV30; D gene ambiguous. Germline V gene lookup returns CDR1 GTSNPN and CDR2 SVGIG (reference sequence). The V end lost 2 bases, the J end lost 1 base, and 6 bases lay between the germline ends. The CDR3 has 13 residues. The CDR3 loop reads CAWSQSSNQPQHF. The CDR3 nucleotides read TGTGCCTGGAGTCAATCAAGCAATCAGCCCCAGCATTTT.

This clonotype was observed at least ten times. V is TRBV20-1 and J is TRBJ1-5; the match to TRBD1 covers 8 bases. The CDR3 consists of 15 residues. CDR1 and CDR2 (germline): DFQATT, SNEGSKA (reference sequence). V was clipped by 3 bases and J by 3 bases; unmatched bases: 7. As DNA, the CDR3 is TGCAGTGCTAGTCCAGGACAGGGAGCCAATCAGCCCCAGCATTTT. Its translation is CSASPGQGANQPQHF.

The chain is built from TRBV6-5 and TRBJ1-1; TRBD1 might be the D (6 bases). The CDR3 sequence is 17 residues long. Germline CDR1 MNHEY, CDR2 SVGAGI. The V end lost 2 bases, the J end lost 1 base, and 17 bases lay between the germline ends. The CDR3 nucleotides read TGTGCCAGCAGTTACGGGGCAGGGGAGTTACGGAACACTGAAGCTTTCTTT. Translated, it gives CASSYGAGELRNTEAFF.

This clonotype was counted ten times or more. J is TRBJ2-5 and V is TRBV19, with D unresolved. V was pared by 6 bases and J by 3 bases, with 29 bases between. Germline V gene data show CDR1 as LNHDA and CDR2 as SQIVND (reference sequence). This CDR3 is 19 amino acids long. This CDR3 reads CASSQSGHQIAGLKETQYF. CDR3 nucleotide sequence: TGTGCCAGTAGCCAGTCCGGGCATCAGATCGCCGGGCTTAAAGAGACCCAGTACTTC.

This clonotype has at least ten counts. V and J are TRBV15 and TRBJ2-7, with D unresolved. The length of the CDR3 is 16 residues. V gave up 4 bases and J gave up 7 bases, with 23 bases separating them. Per the germline V gene, CDR1 is LNHNV and CDR2 is YYDKDF (reference sequence). The DNA of the CDR3 is TGTGCCACCAGCATCAGCCTTGGTGTCACTACGGTGGAGCAGTACTTC. Translation gives CATSISLGVTTVEQYF.

This clonotype was seen repeatedly, ten times or more. V usage is TRBV7-8 and J usage is TRBJ1-1; D ambiguous. Trimming took off 1 base at V and 4 bases at J, with 7 bases between the two ends. CDR1 and CDR2 (germline): SGHVS, FQNEAQ. This CDR3 comprises 13 residues. The CDR3 bases are TGTGCCAGCAGCTTAGTAGGGCCCACTGAAGCTTTCTTT. It specifies CASSLVGPTEAFF.

This clonotype appeared many times. The chain employs TRBV19 and TRBJ1-2; perhaps TRBD1 as D (5 bases). Germline CDR1 is LNHDA and CDR2 is SQIVND (reference sequence). The CDR3 loop spans 13 amino acids. Trimming shortened V by 4 bases and J by 3 bases, and 9 bases separated the two germline ends. In nucleotides, the CDR3 is TGTGCCAGTAGTAATCAGGGAGACTATGGCTACACCTTC. It specifies CASSNQGDYGYTF.

This clonotype was picked up many times. This chain connects TRBV7-3 to TRBJ2-7, with 7 positions matching TRBD1. Germline assignment: CDR1 SGHTA and CDR2 FQGTGA. The V gene end was trimmed by 5 bases and the J gene end by 7 bases; junction bases not matched to a gene: 14. CDR3 size: 15 residues. The CDR3 DNA sequence: TGTGCCAGCAGCACCACTCCGGACAGGACTGAGGAGCAGTACTTC. Translation: CASSTTPDRTEEQYF.

This clonotype was detected ten times or more. The CDR3 region has the DNA TGTGCCAGCAGCGGACAAGGACAGCCCCAGCATTTT. Translation: CASSGQGQPQHF. The rearrangement uses TRBV12-3 or TRBV12-4 and TRBJ1-5, with TRBD1 as a possible D gene (5 bases). Trimming cost V 6 bases and J 7 bases, with 10 bases left between them. The CDR3 has 12 residues.

The table lists this clonotype with many counts. The J gene is TRBJ2-7, the V gene TRBV12-3 or TRBV12-4; TRBD2 might be the D (6 bases). The length of the CDR3 is 14 residues. Trimming cost V 2 bases and J 4 bases, with 12 bases left between them. CDR3 nucleotides: TGTGCCAGCAGTTTACGGGGGAGCGGGTACGAGCAGTACTTC. Its translation: CASSLRGSGYEQYF.

The CDR3 reads CASWGWRNTEAFF. The CDR3 DNA sequence: TGTGCCAGTTGGGGGTGGAGAAACACTGAAGCTTTCTTT. This chain joins TRBV19 and TRBJ1-1, with a possible D match to TRBD1 (5 bases). CDR1 is LNHDA, CDR2 SQIVND, per germline (reference sequence). The V and J ends lost 8 bases and 2 bases respectively, with 12 bases between them. The CDR3 consists of 13 residues.

This clonotype appeared many times. The chain couples TRBV6-4 to TRBJ2-2; D remains ambiguous. CDR1 and CDR2 (germline): MRHNA, SNTAGT. V was pared by 6 bases and J by 0 bases, with 17 bases between. This CDR3 spans 17 amino acids. The DNA for the CDR3 is TGTGCCAGCAGGGCCCCGCTAGATCTCGCGAACACCGGGGAGCTGTTTTTT. It encodes CASRAPLDLANTGELFF.

This chain's CDR3 is CSARDVQGAENTIYF. The CDR3 coding sequence is TGCAGTGCTAGAGATGTTCAAGGGGCCGAAAACACCATATATTTT. The genes are TRBV20-1 and TRBJ1-3; maybe TRBD1 (5 bases). CDR1 and CDR2 (germline): DFQATT, SNEGSKA (reference sequence). Trimming took 0 bases from V and 6 from J, leaving 15 bases between them. This CDR3 comprises 15 residues.

This clonotype appeared many times. The CDR3 bases are TGTGCCAGCTTGTCTATGTTGTCAAACTATGGCTACACCTTC. Translating gives CASLSMLSNYGYTF. The chain has TRBV2 and TRBJ1-2; unclear D gene. CDR1 is SNHLY, CDR2 FYNNEI, per germline. Trimming took 8 bases from V and 2 from J, leaving 15 bases between them. The CDR3 sequence is 14 residues long.

This clonotype was detected many times. This rearrangement joins TRBV28 to TRBJ2-7; unclear D gene. Trimming cost V 1 base and J 5 bases, with 0 bases left between them. The CDR3 loop spans 10 amino acids. The germline V gene has CDR1 MDHEN and CDR2 SYDVKM. CDR3 in amino acids: CASSLYEQYF. CDR3 in DNA: TGTGCCAGCAGTTTATACGAGCAGTACTTC.

This clonotype was observed a few times. The CDR3 DNA sequence: TGCAGTGCAGCAGCGGGCGATGCCCAGTACTTC. The encoded protein is CSAAAGDAQYF. The chain uses TRBV20-1 and TRBJ2-5, with a tentative D call TRBD2 (6 bases). Germline V gene sequence: CDR1 DFQATT, CDR2 SNEGSKA (reference sequence). The CDR3 totals 11 residues. V dropped 6 bases and J dropped 9 bases, with 14 bases sitting between them.

There are many counts of this clonotype. The rearrangement links TRBV6-5 to TRBJ2-7; TRBD2 is a possible D gene (5 bases). Germline lookup yields CDR1 MNHEY and CDR2 SVGAGI. The CDR3 runs 14 residues. The V and J ends lost 2 bases and 2 bases respectively, with 10 bases between them. CDR3 coding DNA: TGTGCCAGCAGTTACAGGCGGGCCACCTACGAGCAGTACTTC. It codes for CASSYRRATYEQYF.

The chain joins TRBV6-5 to TRBJ1-1; 9 bases match TRBD1. The CDR3 runs 17 residues. Germline CDR1 MNHEY, CDR2 SVGAGI. V trimming: 0 bases; J trimming: 1 base; junction bases outside the gene matches: 6. The CDR3 sequence: CASSYSNPGQGNTEAFF. For the CDR3, the DNA is TGTGCCAGCAGTTACTCGAATCCGGGACAGGGGAACACTGAAGCTTTCTTT.

This clonotype was picked up a small number of times. The J gene is TRBJ2-4, the V gene TRBV5-4, with D perhaps TRBD1 (5 bases). Trimming took 1 base from V and 6 from J, leaving 8 bases between them. The CDR3 runs to 13 residues. CDR1 is SGHNT, CDR2 YYREEE, per germline (reference sequence). CDR3 nucleotide sequence: TGTGCCAGCAGCTTGTCAGGGTCAAACATTCAGTACTTC. It codes for CASSLSGSNIQYF.

This clonotype was observed at least ten times. CDR3 coding DNA: TGTGCCAGCAGCGTAGGGGGAGTCGGGCTTCAAGAGACCCAGTACTTC. Translating it yields CASSVGGVGLQETQYF. The V gene is TRBV9, the J gene TRBJ2-5; D is possibly TRBD2 (5 bases). Trimming cost V 0 bases and J 2 bases, with 14 bases left between them. CDR1 is SGDLS and CDR2 is YYNGEE in the germline V gene. CDR3 length: 16 amino acids.

The chain combines TRBV28 with TRBJ2-5, with a possible D match to TRBD2 (6 bases). Trimming stripped 5 bases from V and 5 bases from J, with 15 bases between. The germline CDR1 and CDR2 sequences are MDHEN and SYDVKM. This CDR3 contains 14 residues. The CDR3 region is CASSPLREAETQYF. In DNA, the CDR3 is TGTGCCAGCAGTCCGCTCAGGGAGGCGGAGACCCAGTACTTC.

At least ten counts were recorded for this clonotype. V is TRBV2 and J is TRBJ2-7; 9 bases agree with TRBD1. V was clipped by 2 bases and J by 6 bases; unmatched bases: 2. Per the germline V gene, CDR1 is SNHLY and CDR2 is FYNNEI. CDR3 size: 13 residues. The CDR3 coding sequence is TGTGCCAGCAGTGAATTGGGACAGGGCGAGCAGTACTTC. Translating gives CASSELGQGEQYF.